This T cell receptor beta chain stems from a study of T cells in women clearing cervical HPV infection. Assay used: immunoSEQ multiplex PCR; TCRdb lists only in-frame clones, some missing. The sample table includes fewer than 40,000 clones. V gave up 10 bases and J gave up 0 bases, with 10 bases separating them. Germline V CDR1 and CDR2: ENHRY, SYGVKD. The CDR3 runs 12 residues. In the case of this clone: The read is 3 residues too short to cover the CDR3 end, so that end is filled in from the germline J gene.

Sequencing was done on a sample of blood buffy coat. V is TRBV10-3 and J is TRBJ2-7, with D perhaps TRBD2 (5 bases). The sequence was collected from a woman between 18 and 70 years old with a cervical HPV16 infection that either progressed to CIN3+ or cleared (not recorded which). The DNA read from the CDR3 is TGTGCCACAGGAGGCTCCTCCTACGAG. Amino acids: CATGGSSYE. The whole CDR3 reads CATGGSSYEQYF.